Shown below are 8 T cell receptor beta chains from a single sample sequenced in a study of T cell responses to AZD1222 COVID-19 vaccine. Using immunoSEQ multiplex PCR, the repertoire was profiled, and TCRdb retains in-frame clones only, with some absent. Here the sample spans 150,000 to 200,000 clones, approximately 91% being singletons. The sample in question was peripheral blood, obtained 28 days after the second AZD1222 dose. The receptors were gathered from an adult who received the AZD1222 COVID-19 vaccine.

The chain links TRBV4-1 to TRBJ2-2, with a weak D call TRBD2 (5 bases). CDR1 and CDR2 from the germline V gene are MGHRA and YSYEKL. V lost 0 bases and J 4 bases, leaving 15 bases between the germline ends. This CDR3 has 17 residues. As DNA, the CDR3 is TGCGCCAGCAGCCAAGATCTTACTAGTCGTAGCACCGGGGAGCTGTTTTTT. Residues: CASSQDLTSRSTGELFF.

J is TRBJ2-1 and V is TRBV19; TRBD1 aligns across 8 bases. Germline V gene data show CDR1 as LNHDA and CDR2 as SQIVND (reference sequence). Germline trimming cut 5 bases from V and 4 bases from J; bases unmatched to any gene: 10. CDR3 size: 16 residues. This CDR3 is CASSGARTGMYNEQFF. CDR3 nucleotides: TGTGCCAGTAGTGGTGCGCGGACAGGGATGTACAATGAGCAGTTCTTC.

This rearrangement joins TRBV19 to TRBJ1-1; D might be TRBD1 (5 bases). This CDR3 comprises 14 residues. V dropped 1 base and J dropped 7 bases, with 13 bases sitting between them. Looked up from germline, CDR1 is LNHDA and CDR2 is SQIVND (reference sequence). The CDR3: CASSIGLPGIEAFF. The CDR3 DNA sequence: TGTGCCAGTAGTATAGGTTTACCAGGGATTGAAGCTTTCTTT.

The chain uses TRBV14 and TRBJ2-2; no reliable D call. Germline CDR1 and CDR2: SGHDN and FVKESK. The CDR3 spans 13 residues. V lost 2 bases to trimming and J lost 5 bases, with 6 bases between them. The chain's CDR3 is CASSQLRTGELFF. The CDR3 bases are TGTGCCAGCAGCCAACTAAGGACCGGGGAGCTGTTTTTT.

The chain recombines TRBV5-1 with TRBJ1-2, with 8 bases aligning to TRBD1. This CDR3 contains 14 residues. With V trimmed by 0 bases and J by 3 bases, 1 base remained unmatched. Germline V CDR1 and CDR2: SGHRS, YFSETQ. CDR3 sequence (DNA): TGCGCCAGCAGCTTGGAGACAGGGGACTATGGCTACACCTTC. Its protein is CASSLETGDYGYTF. The full variable domain, rest sourced from reference TRBV5-1 and TRBJ1-2, is KAGVTQTPRYLIKTRGQQVTLSCSPISGHRSVSWYQQTPGQGLQFLFEYFSETQRNKGNFPGRFSGRQFSNSRSEMNVSTLELGDSALYLCASSLETGDYGYTFGSGTRLTVV.

The V gene is TRBV6-2 or TRBV6-3, the J gene TRBJ2-7; 7 bases are shared with TRBD1. Germline V gene sequence: CDR1 MNHEY, CDR2 SVGEGT. CDR3 length equals 13 residues. V dropped 5 bases and J dropped 5; count of bases not matched to a gene: 6. CDR3 protein: CASSRQGWNEQYF. The CDR3 coding sequence is TGTGCCAGCAGTCGACAGGGCTGGAACGAGCAGTACTTC.

J is TRBJ1-3 and V is TRBV5-1, with TRBD1 as a possible D gene (5 bases). V was clipped by 4 bases and J by 0 bases, with 11 bases between them. Germline-derived CDR1 and CDR2 are SGHRS and YFSETQ. The CDR3 has 15 residues. The CDR3 region is CASSLDSDSGNTIYF. The CDR3 DNA follows: TGCGCCAGCAGCCTAGACAGTGACTCTGGAAACACCATATATTTT.

The chain couples TRBV5-1 to TRBJ1-1, with TRBD1 as a possible D gene (6 bases). Germline V CDR1 and CDR2: SGHRS, YFSETQ. Trimming cost V 0 bases and J 5 bases, with 11 bases left between them. This CDR3 has 14 residues. The CDR3 bases are TGCGCCAGCAGCTTGGCGGGGGCCTATACTGAAGCTTTCTTT. Its translation: CASSLAGAYTEAFF.